The next 14 T cell receptor beta chains were all read from a single sample in a study of vaccination effects on CD4 cells after COVID-19. Antigens of these TCRs are unknown. Before sequencing, viral peptide pools were used by the ViraFEST assay to expand antigen-specific CD4+ T cells. With more than 9 days of culture completed, CD4+ T cells were isolated. According to PCR results, the person was infected with SARS-CoV-2 between March and December 2020. Profiled with immunoSEQ multiplex PCR; TCRdb holds only in-frame clones, not every one. The sample has roughly 73,000 clones, around 70% seen once; the top ten hold about 5%. Source: CD4+ T cells from PBMCs cultured with HIV peptides, taken before COVID-19 vaccination. Subset described: HIV-1 Nef peptide pool negative control/reference culture. The receptors shown here come from a human donor who had a prior SARS-CoV-2 infection.

V usage is TRBV5-1 and J usage is TRBJ2-7, with D perhaps TRBD1 (5 bases). The CDR3 loop spans 15 amino acids. The V gene lost 1 base and the J gene lost 0 bases, with 11 bases spanning the gap. CDR1 and CDR2 from the germline V gene are SGHRS and YFSETQ. CDR3 amino acids: CASSLQGYSSYEQYF. CDR3 bases: TGCGCCAGCAGCTTGCAGGGCTATAGCTCCTACGAGCAGTACTTC.

The DNA of the CDR3 is TGTGCCAGCAGTTACACTTATAGCCAAGAGACCCAGTACTTC. Amino acid sequence: CASSYTYSQETQYF. The rearrangement uses TRBV6-5 and TRBJ2-5, with no clear D. The ends were cut back, 2 bases at V and 1 base at J, with 8 bases in the middle. This CDR3 spans 14 amino acids. The germline gives CDR1 MNHEY, CDR2 SVGAGI.

This chain links TRBV6-2 or TRBV6-3 with TRBJ1-5; 8 bases are a match to TRBD1. The CDR3 runs 16 residues. V lost 5 bases, J lost 2 bases, and 8 bases stayed unmatched. The germline gives CDR1 MNHEY, CDR2 SVGEGT. CDR3 sequence (DNA): TGTGCCAGCAGTCTATTCAGGGGGCGCGGCAATCAGCCCCAGCATTTT. Translating it yields CASSLFRGRGNQPQHF.

The chain combines TRBV18 with TRBJ2-7; D is unclear. V shed 6 bases and J shed 3 bases, with 6 bases lying between them. The CDR3 is 11 amino acids. CDR1 and CDR2 from the germline V gene are KGHSH and LQKENI. CDR3 coding DNA: TGTGCCAGCTCTGGGAACTACGAGCAGTACTTC. Protein product: CASSGNYEQYF.

CDR3 region: CASSALRGSGYTF. The CDR3 DNA is TGTGCCAGCAGTGCCCTCAGGGGAAGCGGCTACACCTTC. The chain carries TRBV2 and TRBJ1-2; the D gene is possibly TRBD1 (6 bases). Germline V gene lookup returns CDR1 SNHLY and CDR2 FYNNEI. CDR3 length: 13 residues. Between the trimmed V and J ends, which lost 4 bases and 8 bases, there was a span of 14 bases. Filled out from reference TRBV2 and TRBJ1-2, the complete variable domain reads EPEVTQTPSHQVTQMGQEVILRCVPISNHLYFYWYRQILGQKVEFLVSFYNNEISEKSEIFDDQFSVERPDGSNFTLKIRSTKLEDSAMYFCASSALRGSGYTFGSGTRLTVV.

The V gene is TRBV24-1, the J gene TRBJ2-3; a weak D match, TRBD2 (5 bases). The length of the CDR3 is 14 residues. V dropped 10 bases and J dropped 0 bases, with 13 bases sitting between them. The V gene's germline CDR1 is KGHDR and CDR2 SFDVKD. CDR3: CATQTRESTDTQYF. The CDR3 DNA reads as TGTGCCACTCAAACTAGAGAAAGCACAGATACGCAGTATTTT.

This chain connects TRBV4-2 to TRBJ1-1, with 11 bases identical to TRBD1. Germline V gene sequence: CDR1 LGHNA, CDR2 YNFKEQ. The CDR3 extends over 14 amino acids. The V and J ends lost 5 bases and 6 bases, in that order; junction bases with no gene match: 5. CDR3: CASSYGQGAAEAFF. DNA for the CDR3: TGTGCCAGCAGCTACGGACAGGGGGCGGCTGAAGCTTTCTTT.

This clone was detected only a few times. V is TRBV30 and J is TRBJ2-7; D is undetermined. Germline-derived CDR1 and CDR2 are GTSNPN and SVGIG (reference sequence). Trimming removed 7 bases at V and 2 bases at J, with 12 bases between. The CDR3 runs to 12 residues. The CDR3 DNA is TGTGCCTCGAGGACCGTGACCTACGAGCAGTACTTC. Protein: CASRTVTYEQYF. Full variable domain (missing parts from reference TRBV30 and TRBJ2-7): SQTIHQWPATLVQPVGSPLSLECTVEGTSNPNLYWYRQAAGRGLQLLFYSVGIGQISSEVPQNLSASRPQDRQFILSSKKLLLSDSGFYLCASRTVTYEQYFGPGTRLTVT.

The genes are TRBV15 and TRBJ2-2, with 10 bases matching TRBD2. CDR3 length: 16 amino acids. J lost 5 bases, V lost 0 bases, and 3 bases had no gene match. Germline CDR1 reads LNHNV; CDR2 reads YYDKDF (reference sequence). In DNA, the CDR3 is TGTGCCACCAGCAGAGAACTAGCGGGGACTACCGGGGAGCTGTTTTTT. Protein: CATSRELAGTTGELFF.

The chain links TRBV10-3 to TRBJ2-7; 7 nucleotides agree with TRBD2. Trimming at V came to 3 bases and at J to 3 bases, leaving 8 bases not matched to a gene. This CDR3 is built from 15 residues. CDR1 is ENHRY, CDR2 SYGVKD, per germline. This CDR3 is CAISDLREGLYEQYF. The CDR3 bases are TGTGCCATCAGTGATTTGAGGGAGGGCCTCTACGAGCAGTACTTC.

The chain has TRBV9 and TRBJ2-5; perhaps TRBD1 as D (7 bases). The CDR3 spans 16 residues. Germline V gives CDR1 SGDLS, CDR2 YYNGEE. V gave up 2 bases and J gave up 0 bases, with 14 bases separating them. The CDR3 spells CASSVRAGQYQETQYF. DNA for the CDR3: TGTGCCAGCAGCGTCCGGGCGGGACAGTACCAAGAGACCCAGTACTTC.

This chain connects TRBV14 to TRBJ1-2; D ambiguous. V was trimmed by 1 base and J by 3 bases, leaving 12 bases between them. Germline V lookup: CDR1 SGHDN, CDR2 FVKESK. CDR3 size: 15 residues. The CDR3 nucleotides are TGTGCCAGCAGCCAAGGAGCGGGTTCGGACTATGGCTACACCTTC. Translation: CASSQGAGSDYGYTF.

The V gene is TRBV5-5, the J gene TRBJ2-7; a possible D gene is TRBD2 (7 bases). The germline gives CDR1 SGHKS, CDR2 YYEKEE (reference sequence). V dropped 8 bases and J dropped 1 base, with 19 bases sitting between them. This CDR3 has 15 amino acids. CDR3 loop: CASGRGASTSYEQYF. CDR3 sequence (DNA): TGTGCCAGTGGTCGGGGGGCATCCACGTCCTACGAGCAGTACTTC.

J is TRBJ1-6 and V is TRBV5-1; TRBD1 matches at 8 bases. V lost 5 bases, J lost 7 bases, and 11 bases stayed unmatched. The germline gives CDR1 SGHRS, CDR2 YFSETQ. This CDR3 is 16 amino acids long. CDR3 protein: CASSLAGGRPNSPLHF. In DNA, the CDR3 is TGCGCCAGCAGTCTGGCAGGGGGCCGACCAAATTCACCCCTCCACTTT.